The text below deals with one T cell receptor beta chain. This entry comes from a study of tumour-infiltrating T cells in Burkitt lymphoma. Study context: Productive clonality predicted overall and progression-free survival.

Libraries were prepared by immunoSEQ multiplex PCR; TCRdb keeps only in-frame clonotypes and omits some of them. The table has around 15,000 clones, about 80% seen once. Sequences were obtained from tumor tissue. This receptor was taken from a human donor with diffuse large B-cell lymphoma.

CDR3 bases: TGTGCCAGCAGTTTATTTCGGACACAGAACACTGAAGCTTTCTTT. This gives the protein CASSLFRTQNTEAFF. This chain connects TRBV27 to TRBJ1-1; tentative D call: TRBD1 (5 bases). The CDR3 is made up of 15 amino acids. Trimming removed 1 base at V and 1 base at J, with 10 bases between. Per the germline V gene, CDR1 is MNHEY and CDR2 is SMNVEV (reference sequence).